This TCR beta chain was retrieved from a study of control samples from healthy donors and cancer patients. Sequencing was performed with immunoSEQ multiplex PCR; in TCRdb, only in-frame clones are kept and a portion is missing. The sample has about 150,000 clones, 91% seen once. V shed 6 bases and J shed 0 bases, with 20 bases lying between them. The germline gives CDR1 MNHEY, CDR2 SMNVEV (reference sequence). CDR3 size: 17 residues. This sequence was found in a young man in good health. The chain is built from TRBV27 and TRBJ1-1, with D possibly matching TRBD1 (6 bases). The sample was blood. DNA for the CDR3: TGTGCCAGCAGCCGAGTGCGTCCGGGGGCGTTGAACACTGAAGCTTTCTTT. It is translated as CASSRVRPGALNTEAFF.